This paragraph covers one T cell receptor (beta chain) sequence. The sample belongs to a study of blood T cell repertoires in COVID-19. Germline CDR1 and CDR2: MDHEN and SYDVKM. V dropped 7 bases and J dropped 3; count of bases not matched to a gene: 3. The CDR3 is made up of 14 amino acids. Original processing methods: Amplification of reference gene primers was used by the study to estimate nucleated cell counts. TCRdb's table, derived via immunoSEQ multiplex PCR, lists solely in-frame clones and lacks some. V, J and clone size reflect that table, while D and trimming were determined from the DNA. The sample shows about 220,000 clones, about 80% of them seen only once.

The clonotype was recovered from a woman under 40 who had recovered from COVID-19. The genes are TRBV28 and TRBJ1-2; 12 bases are shared with TRBD1. Source material: peripheral blood. The CDR3 reads CASTGTGGYYGYTF. CDR3 sequence (DNA): TGTGCCAGCACCGGGACAGGGGGCTACTATGGCTACACCTTC.